The sequence of this TCR beta chain was determined in a study of tumor-infiltrating lymphocytes in primary liver carcinoma. As for the study in general: Resection treated the patients' primary liver carcinoma. Findings of the study overall: Overlap in tumor-adjacent and tumor-blood pairs fell below that of tumor region pairs. Tumors had a significantly higher top-250-clone fraction than blood (p = 0.039).

This clonotype was counted a few times. Its antigen is still unknown. Per germline, CDR1 SGHVS and CDR2 FQNEAQ. J was trimmed by 13 bases and V by 6 bases; bases with no gene match: 9. The CDR3 is made up of 14 amino acids. TCR beta cDNA was made from approximately 500 ng total RNA with a constant-region primer. What produced the TCR beta libraries was three nested multiplex PCR rounds using slightly modified ARM-PCR. TRBV1-TRBV30 forward primers paired with a C-beta reverse primer drove the first two PCR rounds, about 10 cycles each. MiXCR, applied by TCRdb to the multiplex PCR reads, yields one record per CDR3 protein. The sample lists 310,000 or so distinct CDR3 sequences; almost 60% were seen once. Blood RNA was derived from unsorted whole blood, and germline DNA was extracted too. The patients lived with chronic HBV infection and had not yet received any treatment.

This TCR came from a woman in her 30s with primary liver carcinoma and hepatitis B virus infection. The chain has TRBV7-8 and TRBJ1-6; 10 bases are shared with TRBD1. What was sequenced was peripheral blood. CDR3 DNA: TGTGCCAGCAGGGGGACAGGGGTTAGATCGCCCCTCCACTTT. Protein sequence: CASRGTGVRSPLHF.